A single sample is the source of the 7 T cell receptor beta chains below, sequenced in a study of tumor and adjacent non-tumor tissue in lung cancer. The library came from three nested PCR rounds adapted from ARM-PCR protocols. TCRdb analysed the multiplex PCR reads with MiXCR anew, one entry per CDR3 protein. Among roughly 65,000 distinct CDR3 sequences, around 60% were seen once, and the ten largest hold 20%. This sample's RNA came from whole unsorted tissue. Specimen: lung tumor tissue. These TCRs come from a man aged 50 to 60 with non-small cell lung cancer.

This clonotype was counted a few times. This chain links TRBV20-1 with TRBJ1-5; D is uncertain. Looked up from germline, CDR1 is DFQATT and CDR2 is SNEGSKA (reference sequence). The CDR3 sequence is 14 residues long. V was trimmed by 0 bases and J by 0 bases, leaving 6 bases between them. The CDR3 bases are TGCAGTGCTAGAGACAGCTATAGCAATCAGCCCCAGCATTTT. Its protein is CSARDSYSNQPQHF.

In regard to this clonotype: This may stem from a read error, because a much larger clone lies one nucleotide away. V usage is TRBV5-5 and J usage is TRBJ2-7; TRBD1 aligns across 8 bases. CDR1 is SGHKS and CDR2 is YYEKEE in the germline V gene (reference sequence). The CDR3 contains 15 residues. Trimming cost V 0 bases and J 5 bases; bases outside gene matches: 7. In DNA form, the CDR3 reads TGTGCCAGCAGCTTGGGACAGGGGTTTTACCACGAGCAGTACTTC. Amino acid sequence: CASSLGQGFYHEQYF.

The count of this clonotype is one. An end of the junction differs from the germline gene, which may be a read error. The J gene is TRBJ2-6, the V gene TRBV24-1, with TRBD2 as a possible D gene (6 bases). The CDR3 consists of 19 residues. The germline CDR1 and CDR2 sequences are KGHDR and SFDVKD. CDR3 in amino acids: CATSDTGSGSPSGANVLTF. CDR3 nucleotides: TGTGCAACCAGTGATACGGGGAGCGGGTCCCCCTCTGGGGCCAACGTCCTGACTTTC.

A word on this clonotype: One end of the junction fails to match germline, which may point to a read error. CDR3 sequence: CANSFVEVSYEQYF. The CDR3 nucleotides read TGTGCCAACAGCTTTGTGGAAGTATCCTACGAGCAATACTTC. The chain employs TRBV11-1 and TRBJ2-7, with unresolved D. The CDR3 is made up of 14 amino acids. The germline CDR1 and CDR2 sequences are SGHAT and FQDESV (reference sequence).

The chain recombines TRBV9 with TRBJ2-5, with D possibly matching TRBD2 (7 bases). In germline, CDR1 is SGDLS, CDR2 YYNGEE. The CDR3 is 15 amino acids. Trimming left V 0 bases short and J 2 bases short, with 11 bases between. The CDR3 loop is CASSVGRGAQETQYF. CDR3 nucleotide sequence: TGTGCCAGCAGCGTAGGTCGGGGGGCACAAGAGACCCAGTACTTC.

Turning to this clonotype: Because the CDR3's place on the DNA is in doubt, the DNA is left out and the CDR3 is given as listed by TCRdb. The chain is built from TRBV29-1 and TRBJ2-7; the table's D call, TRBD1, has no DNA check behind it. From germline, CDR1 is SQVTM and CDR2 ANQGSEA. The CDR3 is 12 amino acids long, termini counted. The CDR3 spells CIVGSGAYERYF.

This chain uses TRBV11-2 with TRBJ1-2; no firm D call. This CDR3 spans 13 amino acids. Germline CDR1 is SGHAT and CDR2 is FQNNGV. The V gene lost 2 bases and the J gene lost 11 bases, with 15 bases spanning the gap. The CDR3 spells CASSLYRHDGYTF. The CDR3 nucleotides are TGTGCCAGCAGCTTATATAGGCATGACGGTTACACCTTC.